This T cell receptor beta chain comes out of a study of blood T cells in healthy people across ages. At the level of the study: In model experiments, template switching was able to capture about one barcoded beta molecule for every two T cells that were present. Study-wide findings and caveats: TCR beta diversity, measured per million T cells, fell in a roughly linear way with age.

About 10 milliliters of peripheral blood were drawn from each donor into EDTA-treated tubes. The CDR3 runs 16 residues. Trimming cost V 5 bases and J 10 bases; bases outside gene matches: 14. Germline V gene lookup returns CDR1 SGHAT and CDR2 FQDESV (reference sequence). Next came a second PCR, run for about 7 to 12 cycles, which used a sample-barcoded 5' primer along with a J-beta primer mix. Every molecule of cDNA carried a tag from a template-switch adaptor with 12 random nucleotides. TCRdb analysed the 5' RACE reads with MiXCR anew, one entry per CDR3 protein. This table holds around 850,000 distinct CDR3 sequences, about 36% found once. A remark on this clonotype: The target antigen is unknown.

The sample taken for sequencing was blood. This clonotype was sampled from a man younger than 35 in good health. V and J are TRBV11-1 and TRBJ2-1, with TRBD2 identical over 10 bases. The CDR3 loop is CASSPRAGGVPGEQFF. Here the CDR3 DNA reads TGTGCCAGCAGCCCTAGAGCGGGGGGGGTCCCGGGCGAGCAGTTCTTC.